This T cell receptor (beta chain) was identified during a study of blood T cell repertoires in COVID-19. Across the whole study: Samples came from the United States, Italy and Spain, spanning acute and convalescent COVID-19. T cells, B-cell-depleted T cells, or PBMCs provided the cDNA or gDNA that served as material.

The germline CDR1 and CDR2 sequences are SGHNT and YYREEE (reference sequence). Losses at the gene ends were 0 bases for V and 0 bases for J; bases not matched to a gene: 2. The CDR3 runs to 15 residues. Original analysis: Nucleated cell number was recorded as an estimate derived from reference gene primer amplification. Sequencing used immunoSEQ multiplex PCR; TCRdb keeps in-frame clones, though not all of them. The D gene and trimming were derived from the DNA, and the V and J assignments and clone size from that table. The profile shows approximately 82,000 clones, 85% of them singletons. Sequenced: peripheral blood. The J gene is TRBJ1-2, the V gene TRBV5-4; 7 positions agree with TRBD1. The clonotype originates from a woman in her 70s with active or convalescent COVID-19. The CDR3 sequence: CASSLGDRTNYGYTF. The CDR3 coding sequence is TGTGCCAGCAGCTTGGGGGACAGAACTAACTATGGCTACACCTTC.